The 25 T cell receptor beta chains in this list originate from one sample, sequenced in a study of T cells in Graves' hyperthyroidism and ophthalmopathy. RNA transcripts gave rise to amplified TCR beta CDR3 regions. A set of HTBI primers served as the primers for a first-round RT-PCR of the TCR CDR3. TCRdb processed the multiplex PCR reads anew with MiXCR; each CDR3 protein has one entry. The table includes fewer than 350,000 distinct CDR3 sequences, 15% to 20% detected once. Source material: blood. These receptors all come from a woman aged 40 to 49 with Graves' ophthalmopathy.

Many counts were recorded for this clonotype. The chain uses TRBV28 and TRBJ2-7; 7 nucleotides agree with TRBD1. V trimming: 5 bases; J trimming: 6 bases; junction bases outside the gene matches: 10. CDR3 length: 14 amino acids. Germline CDR1 reads MDHEN; CDR2 reads SYDVKM. DNA of the CDR3: TGTGCCAGCAGTCAGACAGGGTTACTGTCCGAGCAGTACTTC. It translates to CASSQTGLLSEQYF.

This clonotype was counted many times. CDR3 region: CASSHGTVGTEAFF. CDR3 DNA sequence: TGCGCCAGCAGCCACGGAACTGTCGGGACCGAAGCTTTCTTT. The rearrangement links TRBV5-1 to TRBJ1-1; a weak D match, TRBD1 (5 bases). This CDR3 contains 14 residues. V was cut by 4 bases and J by 8 bases, with 18 bases left in between. The germline V gene has CDR1 SGHRS and CDR2 YFSETQ.

This clonotype was counted many times. The rearrangement joins TRBV7-9 to TRBJ2-7; 10 bases align to TRBD2. Per germline, CDR1 SEHNR and CDR2 FQNEAQ (reference sequence). Trimming removed 0 bases from V and 2 bases from J; junction bases left unmatched: 7. CDR3 length: 17 residues. The CDR3 region is CASSLAVSGRHTYEQYF. The CDR3 bases are TGTGCCAGCAGCTTAGCGGTTAGCGGGAGGCACACCTACGAGCAGTACTTC.

This rearrangement joins TRBV19 to TRBJ1-5; D unresolved. The CDR3 consists of 16 residues. Germline CDR1 LNHDA, CDR2 SQIVND (reference sequence). Trimming removed 1 base at V and 0 bases at J, with 10 bases between. Written as DNA, the CDR3 is TGTGCCAGTAGTATAGGCCCAGCCTTTAGCAATCAGCCCCAGCATTTT. This codes for CASSIGPAFSNQPQHF. The entire variable domain, with the rest obtained from reference TRBV19 and TRBJ1-5, is as follows: DGGITQSPKYLFRKEGQNVTLSCEQNLNHDAMYWYRQDPGQGLRLIYYSQIVNDFQKGDIAEGYSVSREKKESFPLTVTSAQKNPTAFYLCASSIGPAFSNQPQHFGDGTRLSIL.

This clonotype was seen at least ten times. The CDR3 loop reads CASSLAGEYGYTF. CDR3 nucleotides: TGTGCCAGCAGCTTAGCCGGGGAATATGGCTACACCTTC. The rearrangement joins TRBV11-2 to TRBJ1-2; no clear D. Germline V gene lookup returns CDR1 SGHAT and CDR2 FQNNGV. The V gene lost 1 base and the J gene lost 5 bases, with 8 bases spanning the gap. The CDR3 is 13 residues long. Looking up the rest from reference TRBV11-2 and TRBJ1-2 gives the full variable domain: EAGVAQSPRYKIIEKRQSVAFWCNPISGHATLYWYQQILGQGPKLLIQFQNNGVVDDSQLPKDRFSAERLKGVDSTLKIQPAKLEDSAVYLCASSLAGEYGYTFGSGTRLTVV.

DNA for the CDR3: TGTGCCAGCAGCTCCGGAGGGACGAACTATGGCTACACCTTC. Its translation: CASSSGGTNYGYTF. The chain couples TRBV7-2 to TRBJ1-2, with D tentatively TRBD1 (5 bases). Looked up from germline, CDR1 is SGHTA and CDR2 is FQGNSA. This CDR3 comprises 14 residues. The germline V and J ends were trimmed by 4 bases and 2 bases, with 11 bases remaining between them.

The sample holds many counts of this clonotype. Given a much more abundant clone one base away, this may be a read error. CDR3 residues: CASSQTSGRGEQYF. Here the CDR3 DNA reads TGTGCCAGCAGCCAGACTAGCGGGAGGGGTGAGCAGTACTTC. The rearrangement joins TRBV7-2 to TRBJ2-7, with 14 bases lining up with TRBD2. This CDR3 is built from 14 residues. In germline, CDR1 is SGHTA, CDR2 FQGNSA. V trimming: 5 bases; J trimming: 7 bases; junction bases outside the gene matches: 4.

This clonotype was seen many times. The rearrangement links TRBV20-1 to TRBJ2-5; tentative D call: TRBD1 (8 bases). Trimming removed 4 bases at V and 4 bases at J, with 10 bases between. The V gene's germline CDR1 is DFQATT and CDR2 SNEGSKA (reference sequence). There are 12 residues in the CDR3. The CDR3 bases are TGCAGTGCTAACAGGGGGGGAGAGACCCAGTACTTC. Translation: CSANRGGETQYF.

In its sample, this clonotype was seen many times. The chain has TRBV6-1 and TRBJ1-2; D gene ambiguous. Germline CDR1 and CDR2: MNHNS and SASEGT. This CDR3 has 15 residues. The V gene lost 2 bases and the J gene lost 4 bases, with 14 bases spanning the gap. Here the CDR3 DNA reads TGTGCCAGCAGTGAAAGTTCTTTCTTCGTCTATGGCTACACCTTC. It is translated as CASSESSFFVYGYTF.

This clonotype was observed many times. The chain links TRBV9 to TRBJ1-1, with no clear D. The CDR3 length is 15 residues. With 4 bases removed from V and 0 bases from J, the gap between germline ends came to 13 bases. Looked up from germline, CDR1 is SGDLS and CDR2 is YYNGEE. CDR3 in DNA: TGTGCCAGCAGCAATAGAGCAGATATGAACACTGAAGCTTTCTTT. This sequence encodes CASSNRADMNTEAFF.

This clonotype was found many times. The V and J genes are TRBV7-9 and TRBJ1-5, with D possibly TRBD1 on 5 matching bases. Germline V lookup: CDR1 SEHNR, CDR2 FQNEAQ (reference sequence). CDR3 length equals 13 residues. With 5 bases removed from V and 9 bases from J, the gap between germline ends came to 14 bases. This chain's CDR3 is CASSLGPGAPQHF. The CDR3, as DNA: TGTGCCAGCAGCCTGGGACCTGGTGCGCCCCAGCATTTT.

This clonotype was detected ten times or more. The V call is TRBV6-5, the J call TRBJ2-7; 8 bases fit TRBD2. J was trimmed by 5 bases and V by 2 bases; bases with no gene match: 8. The CDR3 length is 15 residues. Germline CDR1 MNHEY, CDR2 SVGAGI. CDR3 sequence reads: CASSYVGGRYHEQYF. The CDR3 DNA sequence: TGTGCCAGCAGTTACGTCGGCGGGAGGTACCACGAGCAGTACTTC.

This clonotype was seen repeatedly, ten times or more. V and J are TRBV27 and TRBJ1-2, with D perhaps matching TRBD1 (5 bases). The germline V and J ends were trimmed by 3 bases and 5 bases, with 13 bases remaining between them. Germline V lookup: CDR1 MNHEY, CDR2 SMNVEV (reference sequence). The CDR3 has 14 residues. This CDR3 reads CASSFTGPGYGYTF. The CDR3 bases are TGTGCCAGCAGTTTTACCGGGCCAGGGTATGGCTACACCTTC.

There are many counts of this clonotype. V usage is TRBV20-1 and J usage is TRBJ1-2; 7 bases line up with TRBD1. This CDR3 has 14 residues. Germline CDR1 and CDR2: DFQATT and SNEGSKA (reference sequence). With V trimmed by 6 bases and J by 4 bases, 11 bases remained unmatched. In DNA form, the CDR3 reads TGCAGTGCCAGAACAGGGGACCCTGGCTATGGCTACACCTTC. It specifies CSARTGDPGYGYTF.

This clonotype appeared a few times. This chain joins TRBV20-1 and TRBJ2-5; a possible D gene is TRBD2 (6 bases). This CDR3 is built from 13 residues. The V and J ends lost 3 bases and 7 bases respectively, with 15 bases between them. The germline V gene encodes CDR1 DFQATT and CDR2 SNEGSKA (reference sequence). In DNA, the CDR3 is TGCAGTGCTAGTACCCGGGAGTGGGGGACCCAGTACTTC. It specifies CSASTREWGTQYF.

This clonotype has ten or more counts. The chain has TRBV10-3 and TRBJ2-5, with 7 positions matching TRBD2. The CDR3 length is 17 residues. Looked up from germline, CDR1 is ENHRY and CDR2 is SYGVKD. The junction had 10 bases not matched to a gene; V was cut back by 0 bases and J by 3 bases. CDR3 protein: CAISESRSSGAKETQYF. The CDR3 DNA reads TGTGCCATCAGTGAGTCGAGGTCAAGCGGGGCTAAAGAGACCCAGTACTTC.

This clonotype was detected many times. The genes are TRBV19 and TRBJ2-7; 8 bases line up with TRBD1. The CDR3 is 15 amino acids. Trimming cost V 5 bases and J 2 bases; bases outside gene matches: 8. Per the germline V gene, CDR1 is LNHDA and CDR2 is SQIVND (reference sequence). The CDR3 coding sequence is TGTGCCAGTAGTCCCCGGGACAGGCGACCCTACGAGCAGTACTTC. Amino acids: CASSPRDRRPYEQYF.

This clonotype was detected many times. This chain uses TRBV6-2 or TRBV6-3 with TRBJ1-5, with D uncertain. This CDR3 contains 15 residues. Per the germline V gene, CDR1 is MNHEY and CDR2 is SVGEGT. Deletions cut 7 bases from V and 3 bases from J, with 16 bases between. The CDR3 DNA sequence: TGTGCCAGCATCCCCTCCGGACCGCACAATCAGCCCCAGCATTTT. Its protein product is CASIPSGPHNQPQHF.

The sample holds many counts of this clonotype. This chain links TRBV6-1 with TRBJ2-7; a possible D gene is TRBD1 (5 bases). Between the trimmed V and J ends, which lost 2 bases and 3 bases, there was a span of 14 bases. CDR3 length: 15 amino acids. CDR1 and CDR2 (germline): MNHNS, SASEGT. The CDR3 loop reads CASSESTGRNYEQYF. The CDR3 DNA sequence: TGTGCCAGCAGTGAATCTACAGGACGAAACTACGAGCAGTACTTC.

This clonotype was observed at least ten times. The rearrangement uses TRBV28 and TRBJ1-2; D possibly corresponds to TRBD1 (5 bases). From germline, CDR1 is MDHEN and CDR2 SYDVKM. Trimming shortened V by 4 bases and J by 10 bases, and 25 bases separated the two germline ends. The length of the CDR3 is 16 residues. The CDR3 is CASSSIGGGRLRDYTF. The CDR3 DNA follows: TGTGCCAGCAGTTCAATAGGTGGGGGACGCCTCAGGGACTACACCTTC.

The table lists this clonotype with many counts. The rearrangement links TRBV6-5 to TRBJ1-3, with unresolved D. The germline V gene has CDR1 MNHEY and CDR2 SVGAGI. The CDR3 contains 14 residues. Trimming cost V 2 bases and J 2 bases, with 7 bases left between them. The CDR3 loop reads CASSYEAPGNTIYF. Written as DNA, the CDR3 is TGTGCCAGCAGTTACGAGGCTCCTGGAAACACCATATATTTT.

This clonotype has ten or more counts. V is TRBV12-3 or TRBV12-4 and J is TRBJ1-1, with 8 bases that match TRBD1. The CDR3 extends over 11 amino acids. Trimming removed 7 bases from V and 8 bases from J; junction bases left unmatched: 3. The CDR3 region has the DNA TGTGCCAGCACCGACAGGGGCGAAGCTTTCTTT. The encoded protein is CASTDRGEAFF.

This clonotype was recorded many times. The chain is built from TRBV20-1 and TRBJ1-2; D is ambiguous. From germline, CDR1 is DFQATT and CDR2 SNEGSKA (reference sequence). The CDR3 spans 11 residues. V was cut by 3 bases and J by 4 bases, with 6 bases left in between. CDR3 nucleotide sequence: TGCAGTGCTAGTGACACCTATGGCTACACCTTC. It is translated as CSASDTYGYTF.

This clonotype was counted only a few times. This chain uses TRBV20-1 with TRBJ2-7; D possibly corresponds to TRBD2 (6 bases). The CDR3 contains 12 residues. Germline-derived CDR1 and CDR2 are DFQATT and SNEGSKA (reference sequence). V dropped 1 base and J dropped 2 bases, with 6 bases sitting between them. CDR3 in amino acids: CSARAGAYEQYF. CDR3 in DNA: TGCAGTGCTAGAGCGGGAGCCTACGAGCAGTACTTC.

This clonotype was observed at least ten times. The J gene is TRBJ2-7, the V gene TRBV28; TRBD2 aligns across 8 bases. V was pared by 6 bases and J by 6 bases, with 4 bases of the junction left unmatched. CDR3 length equals 12 residues. Germline CDR1 and CDR2: MDHEN and SYDVKM. The CDR3 sequence: CASRGLAGEQYF. The CDR3 DNA reads as TGTGCCAGCAGGGGGCTAGCGGGCGAGCAGTACTTC. Full variable domain (rest looked up from reference TRBV28 and TRBJ2-7): DVKVTQSSRYLVKRTGEKVFLECVQDMDHENMFWYRQDPGLGLRLIYFSYDVKMKEKGDIPEGYSVSREKKERFSLILESASTNQTSMYLCASRGLAGEQYFGPGTRLTVT.